These 15 T cell receptor beta chains were all obtained from the same sample, sequenced in a study of liver allograft versus peripheral blood T cells. As for the study in general: Recipients' peripheral blood supplied the T cell receptor repertoires against which those in transplanted livers were compared.

TCRdb recomputed calls from the reads with MiXCR, one row per CDR3 protein. The repertoire has about 8,400 distinct CDR3 sequences, roughly 18% of them found once; the top ten carry approximately 4.3%. These receptor sequences come from a human patient who had a liver transplant. Some T cells could come from the graft donor.

Within the sample, this clonotype is medium-sized (0.01 to 0.1%). V is TRBV19 and J is TRBJ1-6; TRBD1 matches at 7 bases. Losses at the gene ends were 4 bases for V and 10 bases for J; bases not matched to a gene: 10. The CDR3 totals 15 residues. From germline, CDR1 is LNHDA and CDR2 SQIVND (reference sequence). CDR3 nucleotides: TGTGCCAGTAGTACCCGACAGGGAGGGGACTCACCCCTCCACTTT. Translated: CASSTRQGGDSPLHF.

V usage is TRBV27 and J usage is TRBJ1-1; D is possibly TRBD1 (6 bases). V shed 3 bases and J shed 1 base, with 18 bases lying between them. The CDR3 runs to 17 residues. Germline lookup yields CDR1 MNHEY and CDR2 SMNVEV (reference sequence). The CDR3 DNA follows: TGTGCCAGCAGTTTTTCCGTGACAGGCCGGGGGAACACTGAAGCTTTCTTT. It is translated as CASSFSVTGRGNTEAFF.

J is TRBJ2-3 and V is TRBV9, with D unclear. CDR1 and CDR2 from the germline V gene are SGDLS and YYNGEE. This CDR3 spans 13 amino acids. Deletions cut 5 bases from V and 1 base from J, with 8 bases between. DNA for the CDR3: TGTGCCAGCAGGGGGATCCGCACAGATACGCAGTATTTT. Protein product: CASRGIRTDTQYF.

This clonotype is medium-sized in the sample. This chain joins TRBV20-1 and TRBJ2-3; D unclear. Germline assignment: CDR1 DFQATT and CDR2 SNEGSKA (reference sequence). The CDR3 totals 14 residues. Trimming removed 4 bases from V and 0 bases from J, with 11 bases in between. CDR3 in amino acids: CSANGDGSTDTQYF. CDR3 in DNA: TGCAGTGCTAATGGCGACGGAAGCACAGATACGCAGTATTTT.

This clonotype is medium-sized (0.01 to 0.1%). The rearrangement uses TRBV30 and TRBJ1-2, with 9 bases identical to TRBD1. The germline V gene encodes CDR1 GTSNPN and CDR2 SVGIG (reference sequence). The CDR3 spans 15 residues. V lost 4 bases and J lost 5; bases outside the gene matches: 11. CDR3 DNA: TGTGCCTGGACTCCCCTGGGACAGGGACAATATGGCTACACCTTC. Protein product: CAWTPLGQGQYGYTF.

A few counts support this clonotype. This chain joins TRBV5-5 and TRBJ1-2, with D maybe TRBD1 (6 bases). The germline CDR1 and CDR2 sequences are SGHKS and YYEKEE (reference sequence). The CDR3 length is 15 residues. Trimming stripped 6 bases from V and 0 bases from J, with 15 bases between. DNA of the CDR3: TGTGCCAGCATCCAAGGGGCAGGGGCTAACTATGGCTACACCTTC. This codes for CASIQGAGANYGYTF.

This clonotype is judged medium-sized. The genes are TRBV27 and TRBJ1-2; TRBD1 agrees at 7 bases. Trimming cost V 5 bases and J 4 bases; bases outside gene matches: 7. Per the germline V gene, CDR1 is MNHEY and CDR2 is SMNVEV (reference sequence). The CDR3 length is 14 residues. The CDR3 is CASSPRQGGYGYTF. The DNA for the CDR3 is TGTGCCAGCAGTCCCCGACAGGGAGGCTATGGCTACACCTTC.

By share, this clonotype ranks as medium-sized (0.01 to 0.1%). V and J are TRBV27 and TRBJ2-1; D ambiguous. Germline CDR1 MNHEY, CDR2 SMNVEV (reference sequence). CDR3 size: 12 residues. Trimming removed 2 bases from V and 7 bases from J, with 6 bases in between. CDR3 amino acids: CASSLTLNEQFF. CDR3 DNA: TGTGCCAGCAGTTTAACCCTAAATGAGCAGTTCTTC.

Judged by abundance, this clonotype is medium-sized. The CDR3 here is CSVVGSGGSYEQYF. For the CDR3, the DNA is TGCAGCGTTGTGGGGAGCGGGGGCTCCTACGAGCAGTACTTC. The V gene is TRBV29-1, the J gene TRBJ2-7; 8 nucleotides line up with TRBD2. The CDR3 contains 14 residues. Germline V gene lookup returns CDR1 SQVTM and CDR2 ANQGSEA. V shed 4 bases and J 0 bases; nucleotides not matched to a gene: 5.

This clonotype is classed as medium-sized. The chain employs TRBV6-5 and TRBJ2-1; D gene unclear. V lost 6 bases, J lost 7 bases, and 10 bases lay in between. This CDR3 has 12 amino acids. Per the germline V gene, CDR1 is MNHEY and CDR2 is SVGAGI. CDR3: CASRPPGNEQFF. The CDR3 coding sequence is TGTGCCAGCAGACCCCCCGGTAATGAGCAGTTCTTC.

This clonotype was detected many times. The chain is built from TRBV28 and TRBJ1-6; perhaps TRBD1 as D (5 bases). CDR3 length: 13 residues. V lost 5 bases to trimming and J lost 7 bases, with 9 bases between them. The germline V gene has CDR1 MDHEN and CDR2 SYDVKM. The CDR3 DNA reads as TGTGCCAGCAGTCGGGACTCCAATTCACCCCTCCACTTT. This translates into CASSRDSNSPLHF.

This chain links TRBV19 with TRBJ2-7; 8 bases fit TRBD1. Germline trimming cut 5 bases from V and 2 bases from J; bases unmatched to any gene: 5. Per the germline V gene, CDR1 is LNHDA and CDR2 is SQIVND (reference sequence). The CDR3 covers 14 residues. CDR3 protein: CASSLLQGAYEQYF. The CDR3 bases are TGTGCCAGTAGTCTGCTACAGGGGGCCTACGAGCAGTACTTC.

By share of the sample, this clonotype is medium-sized. This chain links TRBV18 with TRBJ2-7; 7 nucleotides line up with TRBD1. V dropped 3 bases and J dropped 0; count of bases not matched to a gene: 5. The CDR3 is made up of 15 amino acids. CDR1 is KGHSH, CDR2 LQKENI, per germline. The CDR3 DNA sequence: TGTGCCAGCTCACCTCCGGGACAGTACTCCTACGAGCAGTACTTC. Its protein is CASSPPGQYSYEQYF.

By frequency in the sample, this clonotype is medium-sized. The chain couples TRBV6-1 to TRBJ2-3; possible D gene TRBD1, 7 bases. V lost 4 bases, J lost 5 bases, and 19 bases lay in between. This CDR3 is 16 amino acids long. Germline V CDR1 and CDR2: MNHNS, SASEGT. The CDR3 reads CASSARDSGQVDTQYF. CDR3 bases: TGTGCCAGCAGTGCCCGGGACAGCGGGCAGGTAGATACGCAGTATTTT.

This sequence joins TRBV7-9 and TRBJ2-2; 8 positions match TRBD1. Germline trimming cut 7 bases from V and 6 bases from J; bases unmatched to any gene: 10. Per the germline V gene, CDR1 is SEHNR and CDR2 is FQNEAQ (reference sequence). The CDR3 covers 15 residues. The CDR3, as DNA: TGTGCCAGCAACAAAAAGGACAGGGCCGCCGGGGAGCTGTTTTTT. Translating it yields CASNKKDRAAGELFF.